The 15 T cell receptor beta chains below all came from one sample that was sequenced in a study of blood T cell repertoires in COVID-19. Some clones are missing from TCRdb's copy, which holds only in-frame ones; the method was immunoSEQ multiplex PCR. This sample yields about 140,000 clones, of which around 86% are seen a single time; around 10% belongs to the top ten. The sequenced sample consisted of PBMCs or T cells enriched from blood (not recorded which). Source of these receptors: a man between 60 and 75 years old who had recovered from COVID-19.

CDR3 sequence reads: CASSKTIAAETQYF. The DNA for the CDR3 is TGTGCCAGCAGCAAGACTATAGCGGCAGAGACCCAGTACTTC. The gene calls are TRBV7-9 and TRBJ2-5, with a possible D match to TRBD2 (6 bases). The germline gives CDR1 SEHNR, CDR2 FQNEAQ (reference sequence). V was cut by 5 bases and J by 4 bases, with 14 bases left in between. The length of the CDR3 is 14 residues.

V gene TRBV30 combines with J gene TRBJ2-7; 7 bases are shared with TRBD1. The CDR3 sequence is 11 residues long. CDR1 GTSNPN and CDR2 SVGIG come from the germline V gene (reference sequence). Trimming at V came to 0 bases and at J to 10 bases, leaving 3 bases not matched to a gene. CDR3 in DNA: TGTGCCTGGAGTGTAGGGACAGTTCAGTACTTC. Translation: CAWSVGTVQYF.

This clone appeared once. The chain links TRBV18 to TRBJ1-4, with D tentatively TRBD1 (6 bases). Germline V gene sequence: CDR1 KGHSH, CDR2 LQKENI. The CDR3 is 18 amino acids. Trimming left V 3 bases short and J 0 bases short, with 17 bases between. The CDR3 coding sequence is TGTGCCAGCTCACCCGAACAGGGAACGCTTTCAACTAATGAAAAACTGTTTTTT. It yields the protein CASSPEQGTLSTNEKLFF.

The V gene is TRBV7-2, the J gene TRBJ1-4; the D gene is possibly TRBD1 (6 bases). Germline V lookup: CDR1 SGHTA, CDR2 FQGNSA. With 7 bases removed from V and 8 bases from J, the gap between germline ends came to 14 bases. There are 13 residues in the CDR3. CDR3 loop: CASNGGAKEKLFF. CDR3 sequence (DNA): TGTGCCAGCAATGGGGGGGCGAAAGAAAAACTGTTTTTT.

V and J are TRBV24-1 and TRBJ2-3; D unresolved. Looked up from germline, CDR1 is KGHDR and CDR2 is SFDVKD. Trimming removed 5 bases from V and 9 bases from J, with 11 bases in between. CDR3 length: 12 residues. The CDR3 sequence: CATSGLPTTQYF. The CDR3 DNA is TGTGCCACCAGTGGACTCCCCACCACGCAGTATTTT.

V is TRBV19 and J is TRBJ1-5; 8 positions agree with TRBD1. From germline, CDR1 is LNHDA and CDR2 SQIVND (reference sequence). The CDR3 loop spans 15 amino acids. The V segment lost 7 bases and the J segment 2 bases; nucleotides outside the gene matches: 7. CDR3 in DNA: TGTGCCAGTAACCCGACAGGGGTGGGCAATCAGCCCCAGCATTTT. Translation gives CASNPTGVGNQPQHF. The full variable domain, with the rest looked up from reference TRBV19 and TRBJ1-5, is DGGITQSPKYLFRKEGQNVTLSCEQNLNHDAMYWYRQDPGQGLRLIYYSQIVNDFQKGDIAEGYSVSREKKESFPLTVTSAQKNPTAFYLCASNPTGVGNQPQHFGDGTRLSIL.

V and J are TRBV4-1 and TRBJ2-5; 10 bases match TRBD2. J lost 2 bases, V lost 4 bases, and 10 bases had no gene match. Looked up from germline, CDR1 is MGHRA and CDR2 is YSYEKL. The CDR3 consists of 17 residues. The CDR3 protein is CASSPGGLAGGQETQYF. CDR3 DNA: TGCGCCAGCAGCCCGGGCGGTTTAGCGGGAGGACAAGAGACCCAGTACTTC.

CDR3 sequence reads: CASSRWDRDTEAFF. The CDR3 region has the DNA TGTGCCAGCAGCCGCTGGGACAGGGACACTGAAGCTTTCTTT. This chain uses TRBV5-4 with TRBJ1-1, with TRBD1 matching over 9 bases. With V trimmed by 4 bases and J by 3 bases, 4 bases remained unmatched. CDR1 and CDR2 (germline): SGHNT, YYREEE (reference sequence). The CDR3 is 14 amino acids.

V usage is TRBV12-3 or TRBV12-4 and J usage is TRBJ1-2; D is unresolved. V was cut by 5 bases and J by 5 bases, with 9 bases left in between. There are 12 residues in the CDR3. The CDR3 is CASSPGEYGYTF. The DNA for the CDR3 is TGTGCCAGCAGTCCGGGAGAATATGGCTACACCTTC.

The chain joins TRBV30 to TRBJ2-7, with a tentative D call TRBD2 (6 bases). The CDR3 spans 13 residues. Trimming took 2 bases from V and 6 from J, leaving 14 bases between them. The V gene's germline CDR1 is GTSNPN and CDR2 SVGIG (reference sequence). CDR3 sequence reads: CAWSPRGLSEQYF. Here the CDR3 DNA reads TGTGCCTGGAGTCCACGGGGGTTGAGCGAGCAGTACTTC. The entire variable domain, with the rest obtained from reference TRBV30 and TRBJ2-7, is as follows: SQTIHQWPATLVQPVGSPLSLECTVEGTSNPNLYWYRQAAGRGLQLLFYSVGIGQISSEVPQNLSASRPQDRQFILSSKKLLLSDSGFYLCAWSPRGLSEQYFGPGTRLTVT.

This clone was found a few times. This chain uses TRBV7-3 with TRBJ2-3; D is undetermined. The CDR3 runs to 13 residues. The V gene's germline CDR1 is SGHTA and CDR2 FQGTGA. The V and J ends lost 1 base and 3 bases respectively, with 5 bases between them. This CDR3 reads CASSLILTDTQYF. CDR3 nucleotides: TGTGCCAGCAGCTTAATCTTGACAGATACGCAGTATTTT.

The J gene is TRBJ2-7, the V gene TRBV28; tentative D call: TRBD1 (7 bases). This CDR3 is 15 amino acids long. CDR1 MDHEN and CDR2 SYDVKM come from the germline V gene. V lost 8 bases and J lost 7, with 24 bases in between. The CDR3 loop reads CASRGVGQGVSEQYF. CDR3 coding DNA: TGTGCCAGCCGCGGGGTTGGCCAGGGGGTTTCGGAGCAGTACTTC.

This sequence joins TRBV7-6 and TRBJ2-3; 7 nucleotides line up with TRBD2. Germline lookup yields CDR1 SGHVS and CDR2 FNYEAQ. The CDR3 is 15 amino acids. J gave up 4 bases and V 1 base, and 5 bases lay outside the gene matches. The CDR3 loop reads CASSLVAGVPDTQYF. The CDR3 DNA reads TGTGCCAGCAGCTTAGTGGCGGGGGTTCCAGATACGCAGTATTTT.

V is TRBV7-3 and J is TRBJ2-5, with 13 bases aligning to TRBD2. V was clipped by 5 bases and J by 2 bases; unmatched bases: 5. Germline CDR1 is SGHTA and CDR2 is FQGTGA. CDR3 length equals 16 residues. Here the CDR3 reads CASSPRLAGGQETQYF. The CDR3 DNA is TGTGCCAGCAGCCCTCGACTAGCGGGAGGACAAGAGACCCAGTACTTC. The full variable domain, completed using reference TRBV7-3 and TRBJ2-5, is GAGVSQTPSNKVTEKGKYVELRCDPISGHTALYWYRQSLGQGPEFLIYFQGTGAADDSGLPNDRFFAVRPEGSVSTLKIQRTERGDSAVYLCASSPRLAGGQETQYFGPGTRLLVL.

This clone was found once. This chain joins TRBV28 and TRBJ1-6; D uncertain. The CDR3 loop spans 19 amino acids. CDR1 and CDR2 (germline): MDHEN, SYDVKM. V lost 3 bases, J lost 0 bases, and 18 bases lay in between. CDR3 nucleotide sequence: TGTGCCAGCAGTTTCCCGACTGTTTCAAGGAGCTCCTATAATTCACCCCTCCACTTT. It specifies CASSFPTVSRSSYNSPLHF.